The 15 T cell receptor beta chains presented below share a single source sample, sequenced in a study of T cells in Graves' hyperthyroidism and ophthalmopathy. Regions amplified from RNA transcripts were the TCR beta CDR3 regions. First-round RT-PCR with HTBI primers amplified the TCR CDR3 region. TCRdb re-analysed the multiplex PCR reads in MiXCR, keeping a single row per CDR3 protein. The sample records approximately 500,000 distinct CDR3 sequences, about half being singletons. Sequenced: peripheral blood or thyroid tissue (not recorded which). These receptors were obtained from a woman aged 18 to 35 with Graves' hyperthyroidism.

This chain uses TRBV7-2 with TRBJ2-1; D remains ambiguous. Germline V gene data show CDR1 as SGHTA and CDR2 as FQGNSA. V dropped 6 bases and J dropped 4 bases, with 13 bases sitting between them. The CDR3 is made up of 14 amino acids. The DNA for the CDR3 is TGTGCCAGCAGTCTACCCTCAACTTACAATGAGCAGTTCTTC. It translates to CASSLPSTYNEQFF.

The chain recombines TRBV7-2 with TRBJ1-5; maybe TRBD1 (5 bases). V lost 5 bases to trimming and J lost 9 bases, with 23 bases between them. The CDR3 has 16 residues. Germline CDR1 is SGHTA and CDR2 is FQGNSA. In DNA, the CDR3 is TGTGCCAGCAGCGCCGGGGGTCCGTGGCACTATCGGCCCCAGCATTTT. Its translation is CASSAGGPWHYRPQHF.

For this clonotype: This likely comes from a read error, as the CDR3 has no conserved phenylalanine or tryptophan at its end. Because the CDR3's place on the DNA is in doubt, the DNA is left out and the CDR3 is given as listed by TCRdb. This sequence joins TRBV20-1 and TRBJ2-5; TRBD2 is the table's D call and was not checked against the DNA. The CDR3 is 8 amino acids in total, end residues counted. Germline V gene sequence: CDR1 DFQATT, CDR2 SNEGSKA (reference sequence). The CDR3 region is CSARGLAG.

This rearrangement joins TRBV4-3 to TRBJ1-4, with D possibly matching TRBD1 (5 bases). The germline V and J ends were trimmed by 0 bases and 11 bases, with 10 bases remaining between them. This CDR3 is built from 13 residues. Germline-derived CDR1 and CDR2 are LGHNA and YSLEER. The CDR3 loop reads CASSQDGHLKLFF. CDR3 coding DNA: TGCGCCAGCAGCCAAGATGGACATTTGAAACTGTTTTTT.

In this sample, this clonotype turned up many times. V is TRBV9 and J is TRBJ2-5; a possible D gene is TRBD1 (5 bases). Per germline, CDR1 SGDLS and CDR2 YYNGEE. The CDR3 runs 17 residues. With 0 bases removed from V and 5 bases from J, the gap between germline ends came to 20 bases. The CDR3 is CASSVAHRTGPGETQYF. The CDR3 DNA reads TGTGCCAGCAGCGTAGCGCACAGGACGGGTCCTGGGGAGACCCAGTACTTC.

This clonotype has a single count. The chain couples TRBV29-1 to TRBJ1-4; D unclear. Trimming shortened V by 8 bases and J by 1 base, and 17 bases separated the two germline ends. The CDR3 loop spans 15 amino acids. The germline V gene has CDR1 SQVTM and CDR2 ANQGSEA. CDR3 in amino acids: CSLGLSSVTNEKLFF. In nucleotides, the CDR3 is TGCAGCTTGGGCTTGAGCAGTGTAACTAATGAAAAACTGTTTTTT.

About this clonotype: A much larger clone is a single base away; this may be a read error. The chain combines TRBV19 with TRBJ1-3; D is uncertain. Germline assignment: CDR1 LNHDA and CDR2 SQIVND (reference sequence). This CDR3 is 14 amino acids long. The DNA of the CDR3 is TGTGCCAGTAGATCGTACTACTCTGGAAACACCACATATTTT. It codes for CASRSYYSGNTTYF. The whole variable domain, remainder taken from reference TRBV19 and TRBJ1-3, is DGGITQSPKYLFRKEGQNVTLSCEQNLNHDAMYWYRQDPGQGLRLIYYSQIVNDFQKGDIAEGYSVSREKKESFPLTVTSAQKNPTAFYLCASRSYYSGNTTYFGEGSWLTVV.

In the case of this clonotype: Germline and junction disagree at one end, which may indicate a read error. The chain has TRBV7-2 and TRBJ2-5, with TRBD2 matching 8 bases. The CDR3 loop spans 17 amino acids. Germline-derived CDR1 and CDR2 are SGHTA and FQGNSA. This CDR3 reads CAGSRTGLAGHRETQYF. The DNA for the CDR3 is TGTGCCGGCAGCCGAACCGGGCTAGCGGGCCACCGAGAGACCCAGTACTTC.

This clonotype was seen a few times. The chain's CDR3 is CASSLVPTGGRSTGELFF. CDR3 coding DNA: TGCGCCAGCAGCTTAGTCCCAACAGGGGGTCGGAGCACCGGGGAGCTGTTTTTT. The V and J genes are TRBV5-1 and TRBJ2-2; TRBD1 matches 8 bases. With V trimmed by 2 bases and J by 4 bases, 13 bases remained unmatched. From germline, CDR1 is SGHRS and CDR2 YFSETQ. This CDR3 has 18 residues.

For this clonotype: The conserved final phenylalanine or tryptophan is absent from the CDR3, which likely points to a read error. The V call is TRBV20-1, the J call TRBJ2-2; D may match TRBD1 or TRBD2 (5 bases each). Germline CDR1 is DFQATT and CDR2 is SNEGSKA (reference sequence). V was pared by 6 bases and J by 4 bases, with 15 bases between. CDR3 length: 14 residues. This chain's CDR3 is CSATWGAGTGELFL. The CDR3 DNA follows: TGCAGTGCCACCTGGGGCGCGGGCACCGGGGAGCTGTTTCTT.

This clonotype was observed at least ten times. The chain combines TRBV20-1 with TRBJ1-4; a possible D gene is TRBD1 (6 bases). CDR1 and CDR2 (germline): DFQATT, SNEGSKA (reference sequence). V gave up 5 bases and J gave up 8 bases, with 15 bases separating them. This CDR3 region has 13 residues. CDR3 protein: CSAYRASYEKLFF. CDR3 nucleotide sequence: TGCAGTGCTTACAGGGCTTCCTACGAAAAACTGTTTTTT.

This clonotype showed up many times. This chain joins TRBV20-1 and TRBJ2-7, with D possibly being TRBD2 (6 bases). Germline-derived CDR1 and CDR2 are DFQATT and SNEGSKA (reference sequence). Trimming took off 5 bases at V and 1 base at J, with 18 bases between the two ends. The CDR3 loop spans 15 amino acids. CDR3 bases: TGCAGTGCTGTGGGAGGCGGGACCTTTTCCTACGAGCAGTACTTC. Its protein product is CSAVGGGTFSYEQYF.

This rearrangement joins TRBV2 to TRBJ1-5, with D perhaps TRBD1 (5 bases). V was cut by 5 bases and J by 6 bases, with 20 bases left in between. CDR3 length equals 16 residues. The germline gives CDR1 SNHLY, CDR2 FYNNEI. CDR3 loop: CASSSGEGGGGQPQHF. The CDR3 DNA reads as TGTGCCAGCAGTTCAGGTGAGGGAGGCGGGGGTCAGCCCCAGCATTTT.

The CDR3 DNA reads as TGTGCCACCAGTGCTGGGGGACGGGGAGAAACTGAAGCTTTCTTT. As protein: CATSAGGRGETEAFF. The J gene is TRBJ1-1, the V gene TRBV24-1; maybe TRBD1 (5 bases). Trimming removed 5 bases from V and 5 bases from J, with 17 bases in between. There are 15 residues in the CDR3. Germline CDR1 KGHDR, CDR2 SFDVKD.

This rearrangement joins TRBV24-1 to TRBJ2-7; the match to TRBD2 covers 9 bases. Matching the DNA end better, TRBJ2-1 makes the J call doubtful. The germline V gene encodes CDR1 KGHDR and CDR2 SFDVKD. The length of the CDR3 is 18 residues. This CDR3 reads CATSDLPGREGLMDEQFF. For the CDR3, the DNA is TGTGCCACCAGTGATTTGCCCGGGCGGGAGGGCCTAATGGATGAGCAGTTCTTC.